The entry below describes one T cell receptor beta chain. Its antigen is currently unknown. The sample is drawn from a study of T cells expressing NK-cell markers. Study as a whole: Investigators obtained TCR beta repertoires from sorted CD3+CD56+NKG2C+, CD3+CD56+NKG2C- and CD3+CD56-NKG2C+ T cells. Serological testing identified most of the eight sequenced donors as HCMV-seropositive and one as seronegative. Study observations and caveats: CD8+ T cells in roughly six donors included dominant NKG2C+ clonotypes at about 1.0-7.0%.

For each CDR3 protein, TCRdb gives one entry from its re-call of the 5' RACE reads, without DNA. This sample carries approximately 150,000 distinct CDR3 sequences, with roughly 20% going to the ten biggest clones. This clonotype was obtained from a woman between 18 and 69 years old in good health. The specimen was blood T cells: a sorted CD56 or NKG2C T cell subset, CD4+ or CD8+ T cells, or bulk PBMC T cells (not recorded which).

The CDR3 sequence: CSARQWNEQFF. The chain recombines TRBV20-1 with TRBJ2-1. Looked up from germline, CDR1 is DFQATT and CDR2 is SNEGSKA (reference sequence). The CDR3 is 11 residues long.